This T cell receptor (beta chain) derives from a study of blood T cell repertoires in COVID-19. In the authors' methods: Cell counts per sample came from amplifying reference gene primers. Clones were read by immunoSEQ multiplex PCR, and TCRdb kept only the in-frame ones, dropping some. V and J calls and clone size are those listed in that table; D and trimming were worked out from the DNA. The sample contains some 180,000 clones, roughly 91% of which appear only once. This CDR3 spans 15 amino acids. Germline CDR1 MNHEY, CDR2 SVGEGT. V shed 3 bases, J shed 1 base, and the junction held 5 bases outside the gene matches. Patients at the Seattle site were enrolled during active infection and followed longitudinally.

V is TRBV6-2 or TRBV6-3 and J is TRBJ2-7, with 8 bases identical to TRBD2. The TCR comes from a man in his late teens or twenties with COVID-19, enrolled during active disease. The sample comprised peripheral blood. CDR3 protein: CASSYGLAGSYEQYF. In DNA, the CDR3 is TGTGCCAGCAGTTATGGGTTAGCGGGATCCTACGAGCAGTACTTC.